These 32 T cell receptor beta chains came from one sample sequenced in a study of technical replicates of blood from a few donors. TCRdb keeps only in-frame clones here, not all; method: immunoSEQ multiplex PCR. The sample has roughly 80,000 clones, 85% to 95% seen once; the top ten hold roughly 0.37%. Input material: T cells isolated from PBMCs. The receptors derive from a human donor in good health.

J is TRBJ2-6 and V is TRBV28, with a possible D match to TRBD1 (6 bases). CDR3 length equals 18 residues. CDR1 and CDR2 from the germline V gene are MDHEN and SYDVKM. The ends were cut back, 4 bases at V and 1 base at J, with 17 bases in the middle. The CDR3 region is CASSWSGAPSSGANVLTF. CDR3 DNA: TGTGCCAGCAGTTGGTCAGGGGCACCCTCATCTGGGGCCAACGTCCTGACTTTC.

The rearrangement joins TRBV27 to TRBJ1-5; no definite D call. Germline loops: CDR1 MNHEY, CDR2 SMNVEV (reference sequence). With 10 bases removed from V and 6 bases from J, the gap between germline ends came to 16 bases. The CDR3 is 13 residues long. The CDR3 spells CATAGGVGQPQHF. The CDR3 nucleotides read TGTGCCACGGCGGGTGGAGTAGGTCAGCCCCAGCATTTT.

The chain carries TRBV19 and TRBJ2-1, with 9 bases matching TRBD1. Germline V gene data show CDR1 as LNHDA and CDR2 as SQIVND (reference sequence). The junction had 5 bases not matched to a gene; V was cut back by 8 bases and J by 3 bases. This CDR3 comprises 14 residues. The CDR3 DNA reads TGTGCCAGTGGGGACAGGGTCGGCTACAATGAGCAGTTCTTC. Its protein product is CASGDRVGYNEQFF.

This clone occurred a few times. V usage is TRBV14 and J usage is TRBJ2-5, with 13 nucleotides matching TRBD2. CDR3 length: 18 residues. J gave up 2 bases and V 2 bases, and 8 bases lay outside the gene matches. From germline, CDR1 is SGHDN and CDR2 FVKESK. The CDR3 nucleotides read TGTGCCAGCAGCCAATTACTAGCGGGAGGGCCCCGTCAAGAGACCCAGTACTTC. This gives the protein CASSQLLAGGPRQETQYF.

The rearrangement links TRBV13 to TRBJ2-7; 10 bases agree with TRBD1. This CDR3 is built from 14 residues. Germline assignment: CDR1 PRHDT and CDR2 FYEKMQ (reference sequence). With 5 bases clipped from V and 4 bases from J, the junction kept 5 bases outside the gene matches. The CDR3, as DNA: TGTGCCAGCAGCCAGGACAGGGGGAGTTACGAGCAGTACTTC. Its translation: CASSQDRGSYEQYF.

The genes are TRBV5-1 and TRBJ2-5, with TRBD2 matching 9 bases. V dropped 6 bases and J dropped 4; count of bases not matched to a gene: 7. The CDR3 totals 14 residues. Germline lookup yields CDR1 SGHRS and CDR2 YFSETQ. CDR3 nucleotides: TGCGCCAGCAATGCGGGAGGGCCTCGAGAGACCCAGTACTTC. Amino acid sequence: CASNAGGPRETQYF.

This sequence joins TRBV28 and TRBJ2-7; no clear D. V was shortened by 5 bases and J by 5 bases, with 13 bases between the two germline ends. The CDR3 spans 13 residues. CDR1 and CDR2 from the germline V gene are MDHEN and SYDVKM. The CDR3 DNA sequence: TGTGCCAGCAGTCCCCTACGAGATAACGAGCAGTACTTC. Its translation: CASSPLRDNEQYF.

This clone was seen only once. V gene TRBV13 combines with J gene TRBJ2-5, with TRBD2 matching over 13 bases. V shed 5 bases, J shed 5 bases, and the junction held 8 bases outside the gene matches. CDR3 length equals 16 residues. The germline V gene encodes CDR1 PRHDT and CDR2 FYEKMQ (reference sequence). CDR3 in DNA: TGTGCCAGCAGCCTTAGAGGACTAGCGGGAGTGGAGACCCAGTACTTC. This encodes CASSLRGLAGVETQYF.

This chain links TRBV7-9 with TRBJ2-7; D ambiguous. Per germline, CDR1 SEHNR and CDR2 FQNEAQ (reference sequence). V was pared by 1 base and J by 2 bases, with 12 bases between. The CDR3 contains 15 residues. In DNA form, the CDR3 reads TGTGCCAGCAGCTTAGTTACCAACAGCCCCTACGAGCAGTACTTC. Encoded protein: CASSLVTNSPYEQYF.

The chain recombines TRBV9 with TRBJ1-2; TRBD1 aligns across 7 bases. Germline V gene data show CDR1 as SGDLS and CDR2 as YYNGEE. Trimming cost V 0 bases and J 6 bases; bases outside gene matches: 8. This CDR3 is 15 amino acids long. CDR3 DNA: TGTGCCAGCAGCGTAGCATTCAGGGGACAGAATGGCTACACCTTC. This gives the protein CASSVAFRGQNGYTF. The full variable domain, in which reference TRBV9 and TRBJ1-2 provide the parts outside the CDR3, is DSGVTQTPKHLITATGQRVTLRCSPRSGDLSVYWYQQSLDQGLQFLIQYYNGEERAKGNILERFSAQQFPDLHSELNLSSLELGDSALYFCASSVAFRGQNGYTFGSGTRLTVV.

This sequence joins TRBV4-1 and TRBJ2-1, with 8 bases fitting TRBD2. Trimming at V came to 3 bases and at J to 6 bases, leaving 10 bases not matched to a gene. Germline loops: CDR1 MGHRA, CDR2 YSYEKL. The CDR3 totals 16 residues. Here the CDR3 reads CASSHLIEREFNEQFF. The CDR3 region has the DNA TGCGCCAGCAGCCACCTCATTGAGCGGGAGTTCAATGAGCAGTTCTTC.

The chain links TRBV29-1 to TRBJ1-1; TRBD1 matches at 10 bases. The CDR3 sequence is 13 residues long. CDR1 and CDR2 from the germline V gene are SQVTM and ANQGSEA. V dropped 7 bases and J dropped 11; count of bases not matched to a gene: 13. The DNA for the CDR3 is TGCAGCGGGGCCCAGGGACAGGGGATGGGCGCTTTCTTT. Protein sequence: CSGAQGQGMGAFF.

This chain connects TRBV11-3 to TRBJ1-5, with D hard to call. The germline V and J ends were trimmed by 5 bases and 5 bases, with 16 bases remaining between them. The CDR3 loop spans 15 amino acids. CDR1 is SGHNT, CDR2 YENEEA, per germline. CDR3 in amino acids: CASSAGPQEDQPQHF. The CDR3 DNA reads as TGTGCCAGCAGCGCCGGTCCCCAGGAGGATCAGCCCCAGCATTTT.

V and J are TRBV29-1 and TRBJ2-4; 8 nucleotides align to TRBD1. This CDR3 spans 12 amino acids. With 3 bases clipped from V and 5 bases from J, the junction kept 0 bases outside the gene matches. Germline CDR1 SQVTM, CDR2 ANQGSEA. The CDR3 DNA sequence: TGCAGCGTTGAGGGACAGGAAAACATTCAGTACTTC. Its protein is CSVEGQENIQYF.

This clone has only a few counts. CDR3 sequence (DNA): TGTGCCAGCAGCTTAGGAGGACTAGCTTTTATCAGCACAGATACGCAGTATTTT. This gives the protein CASSLGGLAFISTDTQYF. This chain uses TRBV7-9 with TRBJ2-3, with 8 bases aligning to TRBD2. The junction had 9 bases not matched to a gene; V was cut back by 1 base and J by 0 bases. Per the germline V gene, CDR1 is SEHNR and CDR2 is FQNEAQ (reference sequence). The CDR3 is 18 residues long.

The chain has TRBV11-3 and TRBJ2-3, with TRBD2 identical over 13 bases. Germline CDR1 and CDR2: SGHNT and YENEEA. After removal of 8 bases from V and 4 bases from J, the junction contained 9 bases not matched to a gene. This CDR3 spans 16 amino acids. CDR3 region: CASASGTSGNSDTQYF. The CDR3 region has the DNA TGTGCCAGCGCGTCGGGGACTAGCGGGAATTCAGATACGCAGTATTTT.

The genes are TRBV9 and TRBJ2-1; 10 bases align to TRBD2. Germline V lookup: CDR1 SGDLS, CDR2 YYNGEE. V trimming: 0 bases; J trimming: 4 bases; junction bases outside the gene matches: 4. This CDR3 is 16 amino acids long. CDR3 region: CASSVGRTSGYNEQFF. The CDR3 coding sequence is TGTGCCAGCAGCGTAGGCAGGACTAGCGGATACAATGAGCAGTTCTTC.

J is TRBJ2-2 and V is TRBV9; no clear D. The CDR3 contains 14 residues. CDR1 SGDLS and CDR2 YYNGEE come from the germline V gene. V shed 0 bases and J shed 3 bases, with 6 bases lying between them. The CDR3 region has the DNA TGTGCCAGCAGCGTAGAGCCTCACACCGGGGAGCTGTTTTTT. It is translated as CASSVEPHTGELFF.

This clone was seen more than once but under ten times. The chain has TRBV5-1 and TRBJ2-5; 8 bases match TRBD2. Germline trimming cut 0 bases from V and 2 bases from J; bases unmatched to any gene: 6. The germline V gene encodes CDR1 SGHRS and CDR2 YFSETQ. This CDR3 is 16 amino acids long. The CDR3 spells CASSLGLTSGQETQYF. In DNA, the CDR3 is TGCGCCAGCAGCTTGGGCCTAACTAGCGGACAAGAGACCCAGTACTTC.

This chain connects TRBV7-9 to TRBJ2-7; the match to TRBD2 covers 16 bases. The CDR3 is made up of 17 amino acids. V was clipped by 5 bases and J by 5 bases; unmatched bases: 9. CDR1 and CDR2 (germline): SEHNR, FQNEAQ (reference sequence). The CDR3 protein is CASSTGTSGRAQHEQYF. CDR3 DNA: TGTGCCAGCAGCACTGGGACTAGCGGGAGGGCTCAACACGAGCAGTACTTC.

The chain joins TRBV9 to TRBJ1-3; D is unresolved. Germline CDR1 SGDLS, CDR2 YYNGEE. V was trimmed by 3 bases and J by 1 base, leaving 17 bases between them. CDR3 size: 17 residues. As DNA, the CDR3 is TGTGCCAGCAGCGCATATTCCGGGATCCAATCTGGAAACACCATATATTTT. It yields the protein CASSAYSGIQSGNTIYF.

This rearrangement joins TRBV6-6 to TRBJ2-1; D not certain. Germline CDR1 MNHNY, CDR2 SVGAGI (reference sequence). The CDR3 is 14 amino acids. Trimming left V 4 bases short and J 5 bases short, with 12 bases between. CDR3 sequence reads: CASSSNARDNEQFF. The CDR3 DNA follows: TGTGCCAGCAGTTCTAATGCGCGAGACAATGAGCAGTTCTTC.

V gene TRBV18 combines with J gene TRBJ1-5; TRBD1 agrees at 9 bases. Germline V gene lookup returns CDR1 KGHSH and CDR2 LQKENI. This CDR3 has 15 amino acids. The J segment lost 7 bases and the V segment lost 6 bases, leaving 10 bases of the junction unmatched. The DNA of the CDR3 is TGTGCCAGCTCCCTTAGGACAGGGGAACAGCAGCCCCAGCATTTT. This codes for CASSLRTGEQQPQHF.

As DNA, the CDR3 is TGCGCCAGCAGCCAAGTATCGGCAGATACGCAGTATTTT. Amino acids: CASSQVSADTQYF. The chain combines TRBV4-3 with TRBJ2-3; D is undetermined. Trimming shortened V by 1 base and J by 4 bases, and 6 bases separated the two germline ends. Germline V gene lookup returns CDR1 LGHNA and CDR2 YSLEER. The CDR3 loop spans 13 amino acids.

In the case of this clone: One end of the junction fails to match germline, which may point to a read error. V and J are TRBV7-7 and TRBJ2-7, with D possibly matching TRBD2 (6 bases). The CDR3 extends over 15 amino acids. CDR1 is SSHAT, CDR2 FNYEAQ, per germline (reference sequence). CDR3 in DNA: TGTGCTAGCAGCCGAGACCGGGACTCCTCCTACGAGCAGTACTTC. This gives the protein CASSRDRDSSYEQYF.

The chain links TRBV6-6 to TRBJ2-7, with 7 bases matching TRBD1. V lost 6 bases and J lost 5; bases outside the gene matches: 13. Germline V gene sequence: CDR1 MNHNY, CDR2 SVGAGI (reference sequence). The CDR3 runs to 15 residues. CDR3 bases: TGTGCCAGCAGGCAATCCGGGACAGTCCACCACGAGCAGTACTTC. Its translation: CASRQSGTVHHEQYF.

The chain couples TRBV6-5 to TRBJ1-5; D call uncertain. The CDR3 runs 14 residues. The germline V and J ends were trimmed by 4 bases and 1 base, with 8 bases remaining between them. Germline-derived CDR1 and CDR2 are MNHEY and SVGAGI. CDR3 nucleotides: TGTGCCAGCAGTTCATCAGGCAGCAATCAGCCCCAGCATTTT. It specifies CASSSSGSNQPQHF.

This sequence joins TRBV5-1 and TRBJ1-1, with D unclear. Germline V lookup: CDR1 SGHRS, CDR2 YFSETQ. The V end lost 1 base, the J end lost 0 bases, and 13 bases lay between the germline ends. The CDR3 is made up of 16 amino acids. CDR3 region: CASSLYVTDMNTEAFF. The DNA of the CDR3 is TGCGCCAGCAGCTTGTATGTCACAGATATGAACACTGAAGCTTTCTTT.

The J gene is TRBJ1-2, the V gene TRBV27; 8 positions agree with TRBD1. The CDR3 has 14 amino acids. V lost 6 bases to trimming and J lost 6 bases; unmatched junction nucleotides: 9. The germline V gene has CDR1 MNHEY and CDR2 SMNVEV (reference sequence). The CDR3 bases are TGTGCCAGCAGCACAACAGGGGGGGCTAATGGCTACACCTTC. Amino acids: CASSTTGGANGYTF.

The chain carries TRBV4-1 and TRBJ1-2, with 9 bases that match TRBD1. V shed 1 base, J shed 7 bases, and the junction held 7 bases outside the gene matches. Germline values: CDR1 MGHRA, CDR2 YSYEKL. This CDR3 has 15 residues. The CDR3 nucleotides read TGCGCCAGCAGCCAAGGGAACAGGGGGCAATTTGGCTACACCTTC. It translates to CASSQGNRGQFGYTF.

This sequence joins TRBV27 and TRBJ1-2; 7 bases match TRBD1. The V gene end was trimmed by 5 bases and the J gene end by 5 bases; junction bases not matched to a gene: 8. The CDR3 runs 14 residues. Germline V gives CDR1 MNHEY, CDR2 SMNVEV (reference sequence). CDR3 loop: CASSDRQGVYGYTF. CDR3 nucleotide sequence: TGTGCCAGCAGTGACAGACAGGGTGTGTATGGCTACACCTTC.

The chain has TRBV19 and TRBJ2-7; 10 bases fit TRBD2. V was pared by 9 bases and J by 6 bases, with 8 bases of the junction left unmatched. Looked up from germline, CDR1 is LNHDA and CDR2 is SQIVND (reference sequence). This CDR3 contains 13 residues. CDR3: CASSSGRAPEQYF. For the CDR3, the DNA is TGTGCCAGCTCTAGCGGGAGAGCCCCCGAGCAGTACTTC.